What follows is one T cell receptor beta chain and its context. Its specificity is not known. This may stem from a read error, because a much larger clone lies one nucleotide away. PCR was performed a second time for about 7 to 12 cycles using a sample-barcoded 5' primer and a J-beta primer mix. TCRdb processed the 5' RACE reads anew with MiXCR; each CDR3 protein has one entry. The sample holds about 670,000 distinct CDR3 sequences, roughly two fifths seen once. The data were taken from a study of blood T cells in healthy people across ages. General study points: Naive CD4+ cells and diversity were both higher in long-lived donors than in aged donors.

The V gene's germline CDR1 is SQVTM and CDR2 ANQGSEA. This CDR3 has 11 residues. The chain links TRBV29-1 to TRBJ2-4; a weak D match, TRBD2 (5 bases). TRBJ2-5 matches the DNA end more closely, so the J call is doubtful. Sequences were obtained from blood. This receptor was identified in a man of 80 years or more in good health. CDR3 DNA sequence: TGCAGCCTTAGGTGGGGAGCGACCCAGTACTTC. This sequence encodes CSLRWGATQYF.